This T cell receptor beta chain was identified in a study of blood T cell repertoires in COVID-19. The germline V gene encodes CDR1 SNHLY and CDR2 FYNNEI. The CDR3 spans 14 residues. J gave up 4 bases and V 6 bases, and 6 bases lay outside the gene matches. Recovered participants had two consecutive negative NP/OP PCR tests, healthcare professional clearance, or symptom resolution. Original data processing: Reference gene primer amplification gave estimated nucleated cell counts. Sequenced by immunoSEQ multiplex PCR; TCRdb stores in-frame clones only, minus some. The V and J calls and clone size were taken over from that table, and D and trimming were inferred from the DNA. Among 300,000 to 400,000 clones listed, around 89% were seen once.

V and J are TRBV2 and TRBJ1-5, with 7 bases aligning to TRBD1. The sequence was collected from a woman aged 18-29 years who had recovered from COVID-19. What was sequenced was PBMCs or T cells enriched from blood (not recorded which). The CDR3 region is CASRTDRTNQPQHF. The CDR3 nucleotides are TGTGCCAGCAGGACGGACAGGACTAATCAGCCCCAGCATTTT.